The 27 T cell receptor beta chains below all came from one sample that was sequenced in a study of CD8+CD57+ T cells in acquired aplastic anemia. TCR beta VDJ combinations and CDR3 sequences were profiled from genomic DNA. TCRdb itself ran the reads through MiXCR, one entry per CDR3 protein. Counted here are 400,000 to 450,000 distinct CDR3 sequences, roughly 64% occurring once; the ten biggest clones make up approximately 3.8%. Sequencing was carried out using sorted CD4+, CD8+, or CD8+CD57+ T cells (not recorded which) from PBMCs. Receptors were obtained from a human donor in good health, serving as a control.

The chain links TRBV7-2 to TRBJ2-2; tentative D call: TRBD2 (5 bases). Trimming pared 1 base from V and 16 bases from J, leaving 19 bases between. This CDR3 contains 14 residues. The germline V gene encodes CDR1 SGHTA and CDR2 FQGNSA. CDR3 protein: CASSLERTQPQQFF. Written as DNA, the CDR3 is TGTGCCAGCAGCTTAGAGAGGACTCAGCCCCAGCAGTTTTTT.

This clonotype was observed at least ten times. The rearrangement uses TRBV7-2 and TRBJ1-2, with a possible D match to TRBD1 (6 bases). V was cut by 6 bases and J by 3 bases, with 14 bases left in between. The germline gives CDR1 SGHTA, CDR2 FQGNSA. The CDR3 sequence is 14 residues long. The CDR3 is CASSPRGEDYGYTF. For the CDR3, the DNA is TGTGCCAGCAGTCCCAGGGGCGAAGACTATGGCTACACCTTC.

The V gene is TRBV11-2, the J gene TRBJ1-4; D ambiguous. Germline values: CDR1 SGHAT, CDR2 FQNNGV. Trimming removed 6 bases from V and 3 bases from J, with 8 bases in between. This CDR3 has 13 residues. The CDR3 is CASRKESNEKLFF. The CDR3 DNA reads TGTGCCAGCAGAAAGGAATCTAATGAAAAACTGTTTTTT.

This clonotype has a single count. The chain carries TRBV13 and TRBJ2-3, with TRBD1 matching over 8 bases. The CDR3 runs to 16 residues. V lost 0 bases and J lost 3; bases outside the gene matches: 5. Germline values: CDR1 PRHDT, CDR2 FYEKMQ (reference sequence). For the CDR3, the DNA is TGTGCCAGCAGCTTAGGACAGGGGGATGCGACAGATACGCAGTATTTT. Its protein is CASSLGQGDATDTQYF.

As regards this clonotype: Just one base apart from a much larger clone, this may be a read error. The CDR3 reads CASSSQAGETQYF. The CDR3 coding sequence is TGTGCCAGCAGCTCCCAGGCGGGTGAGACCCAGTACTTC. The J gene is TRBJ2-5, the V gene TRBV7-3, with D perhaps matching TRBD2 (5 bases). V was shortened by 4 bases and J by 5 bases, with 11 bases between the two germline ends. There are 13 residues in the CDR3. The germline gives CDR1 SGHTA, CDR2 FQGTGA.

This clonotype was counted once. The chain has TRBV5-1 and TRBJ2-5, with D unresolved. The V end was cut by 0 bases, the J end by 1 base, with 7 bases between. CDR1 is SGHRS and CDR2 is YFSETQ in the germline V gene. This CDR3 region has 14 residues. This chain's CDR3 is CASSLGPTQETQYF. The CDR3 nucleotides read TGCGCCAGCAGCTTGGGGCCTACCCAAGAGACCCAGTACTTC.

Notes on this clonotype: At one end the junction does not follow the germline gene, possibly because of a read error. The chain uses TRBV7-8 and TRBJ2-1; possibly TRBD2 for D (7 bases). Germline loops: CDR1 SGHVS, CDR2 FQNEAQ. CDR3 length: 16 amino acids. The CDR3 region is CASSERGGGSYDEQFF. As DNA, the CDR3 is TGTGCCAGCAGCGAGAGGGGAGGGGGATCCTACGATGAGCAGTTCTTC.

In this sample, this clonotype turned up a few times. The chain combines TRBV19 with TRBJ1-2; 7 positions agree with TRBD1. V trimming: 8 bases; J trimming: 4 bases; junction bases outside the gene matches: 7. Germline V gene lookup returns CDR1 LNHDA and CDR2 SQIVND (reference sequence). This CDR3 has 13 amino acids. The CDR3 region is CASGGQYVYGYTF. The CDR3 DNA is TGTGCCAGTGGGGGACAGTACGTCTATGGCTACACCTTC. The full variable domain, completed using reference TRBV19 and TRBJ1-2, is DGGITQSPKYLFRKEGQNVTLSCEQNLNHDAMYWYRQDPGQGLRLIYYSQIVNDFQKGDIAEGYSVSREKKESFPLTVTSAQKNPTAFYLCASGGQYVYGYTFGSGTRLTVV.

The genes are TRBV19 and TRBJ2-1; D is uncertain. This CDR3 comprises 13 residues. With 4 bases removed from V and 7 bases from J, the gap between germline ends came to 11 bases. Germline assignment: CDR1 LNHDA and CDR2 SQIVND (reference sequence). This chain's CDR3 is CASSTGLGNEQFF. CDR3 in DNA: TGTGCCAGTAGTACCGGCCTCGGGAATGAGCAGTTCTTC.

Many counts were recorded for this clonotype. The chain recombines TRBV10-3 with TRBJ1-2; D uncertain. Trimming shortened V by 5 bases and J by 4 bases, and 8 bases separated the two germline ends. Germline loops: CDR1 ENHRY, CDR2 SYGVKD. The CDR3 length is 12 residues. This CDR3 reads CAISSGPYGYTF. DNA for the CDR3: TGTGCCATCAGTTCGGGTCCCTATGGCTACACCTTC.

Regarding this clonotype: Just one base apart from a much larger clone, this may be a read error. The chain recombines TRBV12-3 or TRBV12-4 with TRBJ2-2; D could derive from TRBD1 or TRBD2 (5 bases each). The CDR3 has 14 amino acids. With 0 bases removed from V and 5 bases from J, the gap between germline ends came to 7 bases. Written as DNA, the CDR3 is TGTGCCAGCAGTTTAGCGGGGGTAACCGGGGAGCTGTTTTTT. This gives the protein CASSLAGVTGELFF.

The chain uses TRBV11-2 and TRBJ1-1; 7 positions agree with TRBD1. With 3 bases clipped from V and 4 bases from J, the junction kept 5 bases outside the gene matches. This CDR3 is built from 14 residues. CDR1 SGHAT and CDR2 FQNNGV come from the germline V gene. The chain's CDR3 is CASSFGQVSTEAFF. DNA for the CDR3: TGTGCCAGCAGCTTCGGACAGGTGAGCACTGAAGCTTTCTTT.

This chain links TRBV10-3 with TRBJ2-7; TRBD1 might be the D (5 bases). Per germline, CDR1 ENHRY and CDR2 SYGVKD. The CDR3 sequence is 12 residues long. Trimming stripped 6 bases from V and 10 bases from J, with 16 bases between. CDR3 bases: TGTGCCATCAGGCAGGGTTCCCTCGAACAGTACTTC. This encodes CAIRQGSLEQYF.

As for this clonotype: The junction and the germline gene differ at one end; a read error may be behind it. The CDR3 DNA follows: TGCGCCAGCAGCTTGGCCTCTGGGACAGGGGGATCACCCCTCCACTTT. Translating it yields CASSLASGTGGSPLHF. The rearrangement uses TRBV7-2 and TRBJ1-6; 11 nucleotides agree with TRBD1. The CDR3 totals 16 residues. Per the germline V gene, CDR1 is SGHTA and CDR2 is FQGNSA.

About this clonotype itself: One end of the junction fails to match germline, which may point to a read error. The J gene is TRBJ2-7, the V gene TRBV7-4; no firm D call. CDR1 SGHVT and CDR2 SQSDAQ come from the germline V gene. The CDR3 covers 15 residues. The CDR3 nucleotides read TGTGCCAGCAGCGTTGATGTGACGGAGTCCTGCGAGCAGTACTTC. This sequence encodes CASSVDVTESCEQYF.

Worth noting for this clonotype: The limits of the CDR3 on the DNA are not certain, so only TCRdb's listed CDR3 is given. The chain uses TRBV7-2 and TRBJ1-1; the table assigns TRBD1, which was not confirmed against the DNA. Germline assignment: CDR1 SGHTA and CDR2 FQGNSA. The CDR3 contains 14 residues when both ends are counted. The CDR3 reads CASSLEGDGYTFGF.

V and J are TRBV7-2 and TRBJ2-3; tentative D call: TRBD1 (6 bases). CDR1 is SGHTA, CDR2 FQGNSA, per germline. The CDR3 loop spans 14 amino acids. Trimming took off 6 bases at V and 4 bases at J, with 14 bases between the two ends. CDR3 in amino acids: CASSSQGTPDTQYF. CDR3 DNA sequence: TGTGCCAGCAGTTCACAGGGTACCCCAGATACGCAGTATTTT.

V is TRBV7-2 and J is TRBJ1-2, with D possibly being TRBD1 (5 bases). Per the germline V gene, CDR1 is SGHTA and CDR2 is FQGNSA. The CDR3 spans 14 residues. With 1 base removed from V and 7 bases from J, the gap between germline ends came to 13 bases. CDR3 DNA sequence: TGTGCCAGCAGCTTAGAGGGCAGGGCGGTTGGCTACACCTTC. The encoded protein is CASSLEGRAVGYTF.

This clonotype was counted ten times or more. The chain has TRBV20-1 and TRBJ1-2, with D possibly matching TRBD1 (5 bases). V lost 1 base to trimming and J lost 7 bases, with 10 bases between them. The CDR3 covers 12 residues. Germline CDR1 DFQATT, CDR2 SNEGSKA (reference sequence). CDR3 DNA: TGCAGTGCTAGAGTCGGGGGAGCTGGCTACACCTTC. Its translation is CSARVGGAGYTF.

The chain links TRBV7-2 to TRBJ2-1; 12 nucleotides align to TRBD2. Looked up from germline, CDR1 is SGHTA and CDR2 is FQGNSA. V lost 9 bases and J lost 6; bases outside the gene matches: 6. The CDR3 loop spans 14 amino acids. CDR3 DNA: TGTGCCAGTAGTACTAGCGGGAGGAGCAATGAGCAGTTCTTC. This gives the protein CASSTSGRSNEQFF. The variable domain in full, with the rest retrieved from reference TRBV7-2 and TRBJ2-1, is GAGVSQSPSNKVTEKGKDVELRCDPISGHTALYWYRQSLGQGLEFLIYFQGNSAPDKSGLPSDRFSAERTGGSVSTLTIQRTQQEDSAVYLCASSTSGRSNEQFFGPGTRLTVL.

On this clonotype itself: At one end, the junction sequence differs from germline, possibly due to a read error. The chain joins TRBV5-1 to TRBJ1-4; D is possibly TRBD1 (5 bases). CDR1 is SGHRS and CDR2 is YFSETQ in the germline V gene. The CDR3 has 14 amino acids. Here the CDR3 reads CASSWGVRLEKLFF. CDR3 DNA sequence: TGTGCCAGCAGCTGGGGGGTCAGGCTGGAAAAACTGTTTTTT.

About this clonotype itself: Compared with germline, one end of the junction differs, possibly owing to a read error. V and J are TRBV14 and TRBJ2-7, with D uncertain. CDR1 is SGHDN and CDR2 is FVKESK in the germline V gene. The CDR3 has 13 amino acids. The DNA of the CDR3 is TGTGCCAGCAGCTACGGACGCTATTACGAGAAGTACTTC. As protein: CASSYGRYYEKYF.

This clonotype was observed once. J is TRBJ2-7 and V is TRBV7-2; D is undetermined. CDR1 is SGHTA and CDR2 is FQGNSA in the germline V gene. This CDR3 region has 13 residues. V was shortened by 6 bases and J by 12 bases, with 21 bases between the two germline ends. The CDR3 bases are TGTGCCAGCAGTTACCCAGACACCGAGGTTCTGTACTTC. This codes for CASSYPDTEVLYF.

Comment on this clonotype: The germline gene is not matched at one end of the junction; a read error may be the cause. The chain's CDR3 is CASRGGWGMNSPLHF. CDR3 coding DNA: TGCGCCAGCAGGGGTGGTTGGGGGATGAATTCGCCCCTCCACTTT. J is TRBJ1-6 and V is TRBV7-2, with D possibly matching TRBD1 (6 bases). Germline loops: CDR1 SGHTA, CDR2 FQGNSA. The CDR3 covers 15 residues.

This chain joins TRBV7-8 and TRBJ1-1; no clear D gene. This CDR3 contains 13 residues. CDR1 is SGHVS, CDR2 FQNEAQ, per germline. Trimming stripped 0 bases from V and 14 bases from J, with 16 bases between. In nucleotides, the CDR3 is TGTGCCAGCAGCTTAGCGTGGGGTCCCGATACGTTCTTT. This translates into CASSLAWGPDTFF.

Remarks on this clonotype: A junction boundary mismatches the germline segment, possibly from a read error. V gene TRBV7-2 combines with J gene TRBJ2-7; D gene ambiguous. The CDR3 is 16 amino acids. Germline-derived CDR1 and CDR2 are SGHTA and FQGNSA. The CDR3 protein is CASSCKGRESSYQQYF. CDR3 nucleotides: TGTGCCAGCAGCTGTAAAGGACGCGAGAGCTCCTACCAGCAGTACTTC.

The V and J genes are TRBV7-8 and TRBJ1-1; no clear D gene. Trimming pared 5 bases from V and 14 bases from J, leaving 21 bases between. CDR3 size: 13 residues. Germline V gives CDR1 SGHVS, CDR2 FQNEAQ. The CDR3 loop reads CASSRGRHTEDFF. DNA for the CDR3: TGTGCCAGCAGCCGCGGCAGGCACACGGAGGACTTCTTT.